A selection of T cell receptor beta chains follows, all from one sample in a study of OX40 agonist ivuxolimab in advanced cancers. The data were produced by immunoSEQ multiplex PCR, yet TCRdb's version contains in-frame clones alone and is incomplete. Among approximately 32,000 clones listed, more than 70% were seen once. Sequencing used CD4+ or CD8+ T cells sorted from blood, obtained in a trial of the OX40 agonist ivuxolimab. These receptors all come from an adult with an advanced solid tumor such as melanoma, head and neck, liver or kidney cancer. Each CDR3 is given with its conserved first and last residue. Each record gives: D gene, J gene, clone size, V gene, CDR3 protein, CDR3 DNA. The D gene is left open where the match is weak. Clone sizes are given selectively: once, few, many, or a class where the clone is expanded.

TRBD1,TRBJ2-7,.,TRBV27,CASSWTGAGYEQYF,TGTGCCAGCAGTTGGACAGGGGCTGGCTACGAGCAGTACTTC
.,TRBJ2-7,.,TRBV4-1,CASSPTRGSETVSYEQYF,TGCGCCAGCAGCCCAACTCGGGGGTCGGAGACCGTCTCCTACGAGCAGTACTTC
TRBD1,TRBJ2-7,.,TRBV15,CATSRTGGDEQYF,TGTGCCACCAGTCGGACAGGGGGCGACGAGCAGTACTTC
TRBD1,TRBJ1-5,few,TRBV6-1,CASTPTGEGNQPQHF,TGTGCCAGCACTCCGACAGGGGAAGGCAATCAGCCCCAGCATTTT
TRBD2,TRBJ2-7,.,TRBV5-1,CASSLGAGVNYEQYF,TGCGCCAGCAGCTTGGGGGCGGGGGTCAACTACGAGCAGTACTTC
.,TRBJ1-4,.,TRBV4-3,CASSQDTVAVRLFF,TGCGCCAGCAGCCAAGATACGGTGGCGGTGAGACTGTTTTTT
.,TRBJ2-1,.,TRBV19,CASSIERDNEQFF,TGTGCCAGTAGTATAGAGAGGGACAATGAGCAGTTCTTC
.,TRBJ2-7,.,TRBV6-5,CASSAGSYEQYF,TGTGCCAGCAGCGCGGGGTCCTACGAGCAGTACTTC
.,TRBJ1-1,once,TRBV9,CASSVSREVTNTEAFF,TGTGCCAGCAGCGTCTCCAGGGAGGTCACGAACACTGAAGCTTTCTTT
.,TRBJ1-1,.,TRBV4-3,CASSQVGTEAFF,TGCGCCAGCAGCCAAGTCGGAACTGAAGCTTTCTTT
.,TRBJ1-6,.,TRBV7-9,CASSFTGNSPLHF,TGTGCCAGCAGCTTTACAGGGAACTCACCCCTCCACTTT
.,TRBJ2-6,.,TRBV11-2,CASSSSLGSSGANVLTF,TGTGCCAGCAGCTCCTCTCTGGGGAGCTCTGGGGCCAACGTCCTGACTTTC
TRBD1,TRBJ1-2,.,TRBV5-1,CASSLSPDRGHYGYTF,TGCGCCAGCAGCTTGAGTCCGGACAGGGGACACTATGGCTACACCTTC
.,TRBJ2-1,.,TRBV10-2,CASMGGDYYNEQFF,TGCGCCAGCATGGGGGGCGATTACTACAATGAGCAGTTCTTC
TRBD2,TRBJ2-7,.,TRBV5-4,CASSQELAGAANEQYF,TGTGCCAGCAGCCAAGAATTAGCGGGGGCCGCTAACGAGCAGTACTTC
.,TRBJ1-1,.,TRBV29-1,CSVERTSMNTEAFF,TGCAGCGTTGAAAGGACCTCTATGAACACTGAAGCTTTCTTT
TRBD2,TRBJ2-1,.,TRBV12-5,CASGSHLTSESSYNEQFF,TGTGCTAGTGGTTCCCATCTAACTAGCGAAAGCTCCTACAATGAGCAGTTCTTC
TRBD1,TRBJ2-2,.,TRBV19,CASSHRGYNTGELFF,TGTGCCAGTAGCCACAGGGGGTATAACACCGGGGAGCTGTTTTTT
TRBD1,TRBJ2-7,.,TRBV6-1,CASSDYRGLDEQYF,TGTGCCAGCAGTGATTACAGGGGGCTCGACGAGCAGTACTTC
.,TRBJ1-1,once,TRBV5-6,CASSLNLNTEAFF,TGTGCCAGCAGCTTGAACCTGAACACTGAAGCTTTCTTT
TRBD2,TRBJ2-2,.,TRBV6-5,CASSSLTSANTGELFF,TGTGCCAGCAGTTCACTGACTAGCGCCAACACCGGGGAGCTGTTTTTT